The 28 T cell receptor beta chains given below trace back to one sample, sequenced in a study of blood T cells in healthy people across ages. PCR was performed a second time for about 7 to 11 cycles using a sample-barcoded 5' primer and a J-beta primer mix. TCRdb used MiXCR to reprocess the 5' RACE reads, holding one entry per CDR3 protein. The data contain roughly 1,800,000 distinct CDR3 sequences, around half of them singletons. The sequencing input was blood. These receptors came from a woman between 35 and 50 years old in good health.

This chain links TRBV20-1 with TRBJ1-6; 8 positions match TRBD1. The CDR3 runs to 14 residues. V gave up 5 bases and J gave up 7 bases; unmatched junction bases: 7. Per the germline V gene, CDR1 is DFQATT and CDR2 is SNEGSKA (reference sequence). The CDR3 sequence: CSAEERTGNSPLHF. CDR3 bases: TGCAGTGCTGAAGAAAGGACAGGGAATTCACCCCTCCACTTT.

The chain uses TRBV24-1 and TRBJ2-1, with 9 bases lining up with TRBD1. Looked up from germline, CDR1 is KGHDR and CDR2 is SFDVKD. This CDR3 is 17 amino acids long. V shed 3 bases, J shed 8 bases, and the junction held 13 bases outside the gene matches. The CDR3, as DNA: TGTGCCACCAGTGATAGAGGACCGGGACAGGGAGTCGATGAGCAGTTCTTC. Translated, it gives CATSDRGPGQGVDEQFF.

This clonotype occurred many times. V is TRBV7-8 and J is TRBJ2-5; D is unresolved. CDR1 and CDR2 from the germline V gene are SGHVS and FQNEAQ. CDR3 length: 11 amino acids. Between the trimmed V and J ends, which lost 5 bases and 4 bases, there was a span of 5 bases. CDR3 loop: CASSHAETQYF. For the CDR3, the DNA is TGTGCCAGCAGCCATGCAGAGACCCAGTACTTC.

Worth noting for this clonotype: This may stem from a read error, because a much larger clone lies one nucleotide away. V and J are TRBV29-1 and TRBJ2-7; no firm D call. CDR1 is SQVTM, CDR2 ANQGSEA, per germline. The CDR3 sequence is 12 residues long. Trimming took 6 bases from V and 0 from J, leaving 9 bases between them. The CDR3 loop reads CSVTASSYEQYF. The CDR3, as DNA: TGCAGCGTCACGGCTAGCTCCTACGAGCAGTACTTC.

This clonotype was observed a few times. The chain uses TRBV15 and TRBJ2-4, with TRBD2 as a possible D gene (5 bases). The end of the DNA is better explained by TRBJ2-5, so the J call may be wrong. There are 14 residues in the CDR3. In germline, CDR1 is LNHNV, CDR2 YYDKDF (reference sequence). The CDR3 nucleotides are TGTGCCACCAGACCAAGCGGTCCGCAAGAGACCCAGTACTTC. Amino acid sequence: CATRPSGPQETQYF.

The CDR3 coding sequence is TGTGCCAGCAGCTTAGACGGGGGGCGATACGAGCAGTACTTC. Protein product: CASSLDGGRYEQYF. The chain recombines TRBV7-2 with TRBJ2-7, with D maybe TRBD2 (7 bases). The CDR3 spans 14 residues. V lost 1 base and J 4 bases, leaving 11 bases between the germline ends. Germline CDR1 SGHTA, CDR2 FQGNSA.

J is TRBJ2-3 and V is TRBV28, with D possibly TRBD1 on 6 matching bases. The V gene's germline CDR1 is MDHEN and CDR2 SYDVKM. Trimming stripped 8 bases from V and 7 bases from J, with 22 bases between. This CDR3 is 15 amino acids long. CDR3 residues: CASYKRQNRANTQYF. The DNA for the CDR3 is TGTGCCAGCTACAAGCGACAGAACAGGGCAAATACGCAGTATTTT.

This clonotype was counted a few times. The V call is TRBV29-1, the J call TRBJ2-5; the match to TRBD1 covers 7 bases. The germline gives CDR1 SQVTM, CDR2 ANQGSEA. The CDR3 covers 15 residues. V shed 5 bases and J 2 bases; nucleotides not matched to a gene: 11. CDR3 sequence reads: CSVKIGTGQQETQYF. In DNA form, the CDR3 reads TGCAGCGTTAAAATCGGAACGGGACAGCAAGAGACCCAGTACTTC.

The chain is built from TRBV12-3 or TRBV12-4 and TRBJ1-6; weak D call: TRBD1 (5 bases). CDR3 length: 14 amino acids. Deletions cut 6 bases from V and 7 bases from J, with 13 bases between. CDR3 DNA sequence: TGTGCCAGCAGCCGCCCAGGGACGAATTCACCCCTCCACTTT. Encoded protein: CASSRPGTNSPLHF.

This clonotype occurred a few times. The V and J genes are TRBV7-2 and TRBJ2-7; D remains ambiguous. V was trimmed by 1 base and J by 0 bases, leaving 10 bases between them. Germline-derived CDR1 and CDR2 are SGHTA and FQGNSA. This CDR3 contains 15 residues. Here the CDR3 reads CASSLDQLSSYEQYF. For the CDR3, the DNA is TGTGCCAGCAGCTTAGACCAGCTGAGCTCCTACGAGCAGTACTTC.

This clonotype has just a few counts. The chain recombines TRBV27 with TRBJ2-3; 8 bases are shared with TRBD2. The length of the CDR3 is 16 residues. The ends lost 4 bases at V and 2 bases at J; junction bases unmatched: 8. CDR1 is MNHEY and CDR2 is SMNVEV in the germline V gene (reference sequence). The CDR3 coding sequence is TGTGCCAGCAGTTACCTTACTAGCGGCAACACAGATACGCAGTATTTT. Translating it yields CASSYLTSGNTDTQYF.

This clonotype was found a few times. The chain has TRBV20-1 and TRBJ2-6; 8 bases line up with TRBD1. The CDR3 is 20 residues long. Germline assignment: CDR1 DFQATT and CDR2 SNEGSKA (reference sequence). The J segment lost 0 bases and the V segment lost 6 bases, leaving 19 bases of the junction unmatched. The CDR3 sequence: CSAALERGTGSYSGANVLTF. The CDR3, as DNA: TGCAGTGCCGCCTTGGAGAGGGGGACAGGTTCTTACTCTGGGGCCAACGTCCTGACTTTC.

V usage is TRBV20-1 and J usage is TRBJ1-4, with D possibly matching TRBD1 (6 bases). The CDR3 is 15 residues long. Trimming stripped 0 bases from V and 7 bases from J, with 15 bases between. Germline-derived CDR1 and CDR2 are DFQATT and SNEGSKA (reference sequence). Here the CDR3 DNA reads TGCAGTGCTAGAGATCTATCAGGGGTGGGTGAAAAACTGTTTTTT. Amino acids: CSARDLSGVGEKLFF.

The sample holds a few counts of this clonotype. This chain links TRBV20-1 with TRBJ1-2; D unresolved. Germline loops: CDR1 DFQATT, CDR2 SNEGSKA (reference sequence). There are 13 residues in the CDR3. The V end lost 2 bases, the J end lost 4 bases, and 11 bases lay between the germline ends. The CDR3 here is CSARYGARYGYTF. The CDR3 nucleotides are TGCAGTGCTAGATACGGTGCACGCTATGGCTACACCTTC.

This clonotype was found a few times. J is TRBJ1-6 and V is TRBV4-2; D might be TRBD1 (6 bases). The germline CDR1 and CDR2 sequences are LGHNA and YNFKEQ. Trimming pared 8 bases from V and 7 bases from J, leaving 18 bases between. This CDR3 region has 15 residues. CDR3 amino acids: CASRQVWEENSPLHF. DNA of the CDR3: TGTGCCAGCCGACAGGTTTGGGAGGAAAATTCACCCCTCCACTTT.

V and J are TRBV4-2 and TRBJ1-1, with D tentatively TRBD1 (6 bases). This CDR3 has 13 residues. Deletions cut 3 bases from V and 6 bases from J, with 11 bases between. CDR1 LGHNA and CDR2 YNFKEQ come from the germline V gene. The CDR3 loop reads CASSQTGIAEAFF. The CDR3 DNA sequence: TGTGCCAGCAGCCAGACAGGTATCGCTGAAGCTTTCTTT.

The chain has TRBV20-1 and TRBJ2-7; D unclear. The germline CDR1 and CDR2 sequences are DFQATT and SNEGSKA (reference sequence). The CDR3 spans 13 residues. The germline V and J ends were trimmed by 1 base and 1 base, with 8 bases remaining between them. The CDR3 region has the DNA TGCAGTGCTAGAGCTTTAAGGTCCTACGAGCAGTACTTC. Protein: CSARALRSYEQYF.

This clonotype was counted only a few times. The chain has TRBV9 and TRBJ2-1; D is perhaps TRBD1 or TRBD2 (6 bases each). Trimming pared 1 base from V and 7 bases from J, leaving 24 bases between. Germline V CDR1 and CDR2: SGDLS, YYNGEE. The CDR3 spans 18 residues. This chain's CDR3 is CASSVRFGTGGQGNEQFF. CDR3 in DNA: TGTGCCAGCAGCGTACGTTTCGGCACCGGGGGCCAAGGGAATGAGCAGTTCTTC.

The chain employs TRBV28 and TRBJ2-7; 8 bases are a match to TRBD1. The CDR3 has 15 amino acids. The ends lost 6 bases at V and 3 bases at J; junction bases unmatched: 10. CDR1 and CDR2 from the germline V gene are MDHEN and SYDVKM. The CDR3 nucleotides read TGTGCCAGCAGACCCCAGGGGGCTCCCCTCTACGAGCAGTACTTC. Translating gives CASRPQGAPLYEQYF.

This chain connects TRBV12-3 or TRBV12-4 to TRBJ2-3; 13 bases agree with TRBD2. Trimming took 3 bases from V and 2 from J; bases not matched to a gene: 14. The CDR3 covers 20 residues. In nucleotides, the CDR3 is TGTGCCAGCAGTTTGGGAGGACTAGCGGGGGCGGGTCCCTCCACAGATACGCAGTATTTT. This translates into CASSLGGLAGAGPSTDTQYF.

This clonotype occurred a few times. This rearrangement joins TRBV28 to TRBJ2-4; no clear D. The CDR3 is 17 residues long. Per the germline V gene, CDR1 is MDHEN and CDR2 is SYDVKM. Trimming left V 1 base short and J 0 bases short, with 13 bases between. In nucleotides, the CDR3 is TGTGCCAGCAGTTTATCGGGCGGCCCTTTAGCCAAAAACATTCAGTACTTC. It is translated as CASSLSGGPLAKNIQYF.

The chain couples TRBV11-2 to TRBJ2-1; 14 positions match TRBD2. CDR1 is SGHAT and CDR2 is FQNNGV in the germline V gene. Losses at the gene ends were 5 bases for V and 0 bases for J; bases not matched to a gene: 6. The length of the CDR3 is 18 residues. CDR3 sequence (DNA): TGTGCCAGCAGCGCCGGACTAGCGGGGGGAAGCTCCTACAATGAGCAGTTCTTC. It codes for CASSAGLAGGSSYNEQFF.

V and J are TRBV28 and TRBJ1-2; 10 bases match TRBD1. The V and J ends lost 2 bases and 8 bases, in that order; junction bases with no gene match: 14. From germline, CDR1 is MDHEN and CDR2 SYDVKM. CDR3 length equals 17 residues. Here the CDR3 DNA reads TGTGCCAGCAGTTTACTTTCGACAGGGGGCGCGGGAATGGGCTACACCTTC. Its protein product is CASSLLSTGGAGMGYTF.

The chain employs TRBV29-1 and TRBJ2-7; tentatively, D is TRBD1 (5 bases). The CDR3 consists of 14 residues. V shed 6 bases and J shed 7 bases, with 22 bases lying between them. Germline assignment: CDR1 SQVTM and CDR2 ANQGSEA. The CDR3 sequence is CSVTRVGNNDEQYF. The CDR3 nucleotides are TGCAGCGTGACCAGGGTGGGAAACAATGATGAGCAGTACTTC.

This chain uses TRBV4-1 with TRBJ2-7; D unclear. The CDR3 has 13 residues. Trimming shortened V by 0 bases and J by 5 bases, and 8 bases separated the two germline ends. The V gene's germline CDR1 is MGHRA and CDR2 YSYEKL. CDR3 amino acids: CASSQDDGHEQYF. The CDR3 region has the DNA TGCGCCAGCAGCCAAGACGACGGGCACGAGCAGTACTTC.

The gene calls are TRBV7-2 and TRBJ2-1; D is unclear. The CDR3 runs 13 residues. Germline loops: CDR1 SGHTA, CDR2 FQGNSA. Between the trimmed V and J ends, which lost 0 bases and 6 bases, there was a span of 6 bases. Here the CDR3 reads CASSLATFNEQFF. In DNA, the CDR3 is TGTGCCAGCAGCTTAGCCACCTTCAATGAGCAGTTCTTC.

This chain joins TRBV6-1 and TRBJ2-3; unclear D gene. V dropped 1 base and J dropped 4 bases, with 6 bases sitting between them. Germline lookup yields CDR1 MNHNS and CDR2 SASEGT. The CDR3 runs 13 residues. CDR3 sequence reads: CASSEVWPDTQYF. The DNA of the CDR3 is TGTGCCAGCAGTGAAGTGTGGCCAGATACGCAGTATTTT.

The chain employs TRBV13 and TRBJ2-1; 10 nucleotides match TRBD2. This CDR3 contains 14 residues. J was trimmed by 8 bases and V by 7 bases; bases with no gene match: 8. Germline assignment: CDR1 PRHDT and CDR2 FYEKMQ (reference sequence). The CDR3 sequence is CASNKRGGRDEQFF. As DNA, the CDR3 is TGTGCCAGCAATAAGCGGGGGGGCCGGGATGAGCAGTTCTTC. The complete variable domain, with remaining parts taken from reference TRBV13 and TRBJ2-1, reads AAGVIQSPRHLIKEKRETATLKCYPIPRHDTVYWYQQGPGQDPQFLISFYEKMQSDKGSIPDRFSAQQFSDYHSELNMSSLELGDSALYFCASNKRGGRDEQFFGPGTRLTVL.